This T cell receptor beta chain was captured by sequencing in a study of beta chain features in type 1 diabetes. CDR3 size: 12 residues. In germline, CDR1 is MDHEN, CDR2 SYDVKM. V was cut by 3 bases and J by 11 bases, with 13 bases left in between. Expressed TCRB transcripts were sequenced because the entire RNA isolate underwent reverse transcription. The assay was immunoSEQ multiplex PCR, and TCRdb's table has in-frame clones only and misses some. The sample shows hundreds of thousands of clones, approximately 12% of them seen only once. This clone has just a few counts. The sequenced sample consisted of naive CD4+ T cells from blood. This clonotype originated in a man between 18 and 35 years old in good health. This rearrangement joins TRBV28 to TRBJ1-1, with a weak D call TRBD1 (5 bases). The CDR3 region has the DNA TGTGCCAGCAGTTTCGTCGGAGGGGACGCTTTCTTT. This gives the protein CASSFVGGDAFF.